This entry features one TCR beta chain sequence. This specimen belongs to a study of STAT5B mutations in CD4+ large granular lymphocyte leukemia. Measured with immunoSEQ multiplex PCR; TCRdb has only the in-frame clones, and not every one. The sample has about 25,000 clones; about 70% are singletons. CDR3 size: 13 residues. Trimming stripped 8 bases from V and 1 base from J, with 11 bases between. Germline loops: CDR1 SGHAT, CDR2 FQNNGV. This receptor was taken from a human donor in good health. The sequencing sample was made of CD4+ T cells from blood buffy coats. The chain employs TRBV11-2 and TRBJ1-1, with D unresolved. CDR3 nucleotides: TGTGCCAGCGCCTTCCACTCGAACACTGAAGCTTTCTTT. Translating gives CASAFHSNTEAFF.